The next 10 T cell receptor beta chains were all read from a single sample in a study of blood T cell repertoires in COVID-19. Only in-frame clones appear in the TCRdb table, and some are missing; sequencing was by immunoSEQ multiplex PCR. The sample has about 77,000 clones; about 80% are singletons. Material: peripheral blood. The receptors come from a woman in her 70s with acute or convalescent COVID-19.

The chain couples TRBV4-1 to TRBJ1-4; the D is unclear. Per germline, CDR1 MGHRA and CDR2 YSYEKL. Trimming cost V 2 bases and J 0 bases, with 7 bases left between them. The CDR3 sequence is 15 residues long. In nucleotides, the CDR3 is TGCGCCAGCAGCCAAACCCAGACAACTAATGAAAAACTGTTTTTT. Translation: CASSQTQTTNEKLFF.

The chain couples TRBV7-7 to TRBJ2-1, with 7 bases that match TRBD2. The CDR3 covers 15 residues. V was clipped by 4 bases and J by 6 bases; unmatched bases: 9. CDR1 SSHAT and CDR2 FNYEAQ come from the germline V gene (reference sequence). The CDR3 region has the DNA TGTGCCAGCAGCTATAGGACTGGCGGGGGCAATGAGCAGTTCTTC. Translation gives CASSYRTGGGNEQFF.

A single count supports this clone. The rearrangement joins TRBV5-5 to TRBJ2-6; tentatively, D is TRBD1 (6 bases). With 4 bases removed from V and 1 base from J, the gap between germline ends came to 12 bases. CDR3 size: 16 residues. The germline gives CDR1 SGHKS, CDR2 YYEKEE (reference sequence). The CDR3 here is CASSVDSFSGANVLTF. Here the CDR3 DNA reads TGTGCCAGCAGCGTGGACAGCTTTTCTGGGGCCAACGTCCTGACTTTC.

This clone occurred a few times. V and J are TRBV7-2 and TRBJ1-4; 9 bases match TRBD1. The CDR3 is made up of 14 amino acids. CDR1 SGHTA and CDR2 FQGNSA come from the germline V gene. Trimming removed 5 bases from V and 7 bases from J; junction bases left unmatched: 5. The CDR3 DNA reads TGTGCCAGCAGCCCGGGACAGGGTTTTGAAAAACTGTTTTTT. It is translated as CASSPGQGFEKLFF.

The chain recombines TRBV6-6 with TRBJ2-6; 9 bases fit TRBD1. The junction had 18 bases not matched to a gene; V was cut back by 6 bases and J by 0 bases. Germline lookup yields CDR1 MNHNY and CDR2 SVGAGI (reference sequence). CDR3 length: 21 residues. CDR3 amino acids: CASSRFGQGLADYSGANVLTF. The CDR3, as DNA: TGTGCCAGCAGCCGATTCGGACAGGGGCTAGCCGACTACTCTGGGGCCAACGTCCTGACTTTC.

The chain carries TRBV7-3 and TRBJ2-5; 7 bases are a match to TRBD1. CDR3 size: 15 residues. V gave up 5 bases and J gave up 4 bases; unmatched junction bases: 10. Germline CDR1 is SGHTA and CDR2 is FQGTGA. The CDR3 here is CASSPTTGNRETQYF. CDR3 nucleotide sequence: TGTGCCAGCAGCCCCACGACAGGGAATCGAGAGACCCAGTACTTC.

This clone was counted once. The gene calls are TRBV6-6 and TRBJ2-7; a weak D match, TRBD1 (5 bases). Trimming removed 0 bases from V and 5 bases from J, with 17 bases in between. Looked up from germline, CDR1 is MNHNY and CDR2 is SVGAGI (reference sequence). This CDR3 region has 16 residues. CDR3 loop: CASSYSFGQGMNEQYF. CDR3 DNA: TGTGCCAGCAGTTACTCCTTTGGGCAGGGCATGAACGAGCAGTACTTC.

V gene TRBV6-2 or TRBV6-3 combines with J gene TRBJ1-5; D might be TRBD1 (5 bases). Germline loops: CDR1 MNHEY, CDR2 SVGEGT. There are 16 residues in the CDR3. Trimming cost V 5 bases and J 2 bases, with 16 bases left between them. CDR3 residues: CASSQRQPSGNQPQHF. Written as DNA, the CDR3 is TGTGCCAGCAGTCAACGACAGCCTTCGGGCAATCAGCCCCAGCATTTT.

This clone was observed a single time. This sequence joins TRBV2 and TRBJ2-5; maybe TRBD1 (6 bases). Trimming shortened V by 0 bases and J by 5 bases, and 10 bases separated the two germline ends. CDR3 length: 14 residues. Germline V lookup: CDR1 SNHLY, CDR2 FYNNEI. The CDR3 DNA reads as TGTGCCAGCAGTGAAGCGGGCAGGGGTGAGACCCAGTACTTC. Translation gives CASSEAGRGETQYF.

This chain connects TRBV7-8 to TRBJ1-5; 10 bases fit TRBD1. The junction had 3 bases not matched to a gene; V was cut back by 5 bases and J by 5 bases. The germline V gene encodes CDR1 SGHVS and CDR2 FQNEAQ. This CDR3 has 14 residues. The DNA of the CDR3 is TGTGCCAGCAGCCCGGACAGGGGGTATCAGCCCCAGCATTTT. This gives the protein CASSPDRGYQPQHF. The full variable domain, its missing parts supplied by reference TRBV7-8 and TRBJ1-5, is GAGVSQSPRYKVAKRGQDVALRCDPISGHVSLFWYQQALGQGPEFLTYFQNEAQLDKSGLPSDRFFAERPEGSVSTLKIQRTQQEDSAVYLCASSPDRGYQPQHFGDGTRLSIL.